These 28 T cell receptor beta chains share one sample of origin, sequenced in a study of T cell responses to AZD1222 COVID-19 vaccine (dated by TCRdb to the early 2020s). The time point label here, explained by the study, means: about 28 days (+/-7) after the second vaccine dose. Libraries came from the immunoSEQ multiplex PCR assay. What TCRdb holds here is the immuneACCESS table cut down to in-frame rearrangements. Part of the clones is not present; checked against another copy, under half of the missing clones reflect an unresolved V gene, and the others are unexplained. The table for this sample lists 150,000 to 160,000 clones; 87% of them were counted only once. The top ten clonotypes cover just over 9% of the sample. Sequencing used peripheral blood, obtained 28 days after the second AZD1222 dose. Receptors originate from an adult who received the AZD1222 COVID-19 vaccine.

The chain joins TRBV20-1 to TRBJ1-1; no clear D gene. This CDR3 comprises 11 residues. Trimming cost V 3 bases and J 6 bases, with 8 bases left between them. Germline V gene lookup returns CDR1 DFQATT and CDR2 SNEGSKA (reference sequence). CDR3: CSARESSEAFF. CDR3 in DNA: TGCAGTGCTAGGGAAAGTTCTGAAGCTTTCTTT.

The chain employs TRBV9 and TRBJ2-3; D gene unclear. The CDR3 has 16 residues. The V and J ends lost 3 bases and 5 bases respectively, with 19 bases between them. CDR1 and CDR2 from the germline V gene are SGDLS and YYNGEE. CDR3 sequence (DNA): TGTGCCAGCAGCGCCCCCAAGCTGGGTTTGAGAGATACGCAGTATTTT. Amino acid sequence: CASSAPKLGLRDTQYF.

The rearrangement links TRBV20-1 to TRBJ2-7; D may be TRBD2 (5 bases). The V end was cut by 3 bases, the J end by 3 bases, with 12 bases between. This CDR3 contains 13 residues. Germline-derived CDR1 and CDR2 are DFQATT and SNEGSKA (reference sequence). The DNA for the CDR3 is TGCAGTGCTAGTCTACCGGGATACTACGAGCAGTACTTC. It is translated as CSASLPGYYEQYF.

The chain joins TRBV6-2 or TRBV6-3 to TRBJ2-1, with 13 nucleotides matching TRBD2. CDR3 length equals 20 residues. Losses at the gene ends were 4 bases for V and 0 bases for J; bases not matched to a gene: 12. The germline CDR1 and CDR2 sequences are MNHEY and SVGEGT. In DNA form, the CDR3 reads TGTGCCAGCAGTTCCCTAGGACTAGCGGGAGAGGGGAACTCCTACAATGAGCAGTTCTTC. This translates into CASSSLGLAGEGNSYNEQFF.

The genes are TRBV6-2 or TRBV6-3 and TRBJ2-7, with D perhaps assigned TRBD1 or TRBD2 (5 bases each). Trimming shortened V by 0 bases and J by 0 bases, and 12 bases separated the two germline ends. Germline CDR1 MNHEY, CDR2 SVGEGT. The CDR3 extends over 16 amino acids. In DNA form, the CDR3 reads TGTGCCAGCAGTTACTCACGGGGCAGGACCTCCTACGAGCAGTACTTC. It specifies CASSYSRGRTSYEQYF.

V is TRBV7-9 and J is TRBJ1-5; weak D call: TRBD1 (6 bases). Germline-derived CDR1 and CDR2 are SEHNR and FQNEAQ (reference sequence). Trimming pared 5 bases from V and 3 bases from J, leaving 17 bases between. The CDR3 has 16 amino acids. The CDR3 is CASSAHIGGNNQPQHF. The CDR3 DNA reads TGTGCCAGCAGCGCCCACATTGGGGGCAACAATCAGCCCCAGCATTTT.

The CDR3 protein is CASSSLPGQTNTGELFF. The CDR3 DNA is TGTGCCAGCAGCTCTCTTCCGGGACAAACGAACACCGGGGAGCTGTTTTTT. The gene calls are TRBV7-4 and TRBJ2-2; D perhaps matches TRBD1 (6 bases). The germline CDR1 and CDR2 sequences are SGHVT and SQSDAQ. V lost 4 bases, J lost 0 bases, and 15 bases lay in between. The length of the CDR3 is 17 residues.

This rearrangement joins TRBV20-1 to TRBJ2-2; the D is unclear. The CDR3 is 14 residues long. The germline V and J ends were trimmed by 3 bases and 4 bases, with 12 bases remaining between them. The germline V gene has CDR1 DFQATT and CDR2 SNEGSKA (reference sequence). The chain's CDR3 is CSASKRVATGELFF. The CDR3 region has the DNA TGCAGTGCTAGTAAAAGGGTGGCCACCGGGGAGCTGTTTTTT.

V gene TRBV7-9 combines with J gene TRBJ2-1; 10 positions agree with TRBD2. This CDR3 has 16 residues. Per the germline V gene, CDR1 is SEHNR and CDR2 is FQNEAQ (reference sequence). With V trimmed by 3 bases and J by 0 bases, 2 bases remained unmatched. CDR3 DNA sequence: TGTGCCAGCAGCTTTAGCGGGAGGCCCTCCTACAATGAGCAGTTCTTC. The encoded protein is CASSFSGRPSYNEQFF.

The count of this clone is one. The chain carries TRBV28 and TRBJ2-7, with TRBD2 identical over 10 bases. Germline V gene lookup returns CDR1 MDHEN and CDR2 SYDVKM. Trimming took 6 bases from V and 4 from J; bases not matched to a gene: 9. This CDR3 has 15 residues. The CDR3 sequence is CASRWTSGNHYEQYF. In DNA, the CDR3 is TGTGCCAGCAGGTGGACTAGCGGAAATCATTACGAGCAGTACTTC.

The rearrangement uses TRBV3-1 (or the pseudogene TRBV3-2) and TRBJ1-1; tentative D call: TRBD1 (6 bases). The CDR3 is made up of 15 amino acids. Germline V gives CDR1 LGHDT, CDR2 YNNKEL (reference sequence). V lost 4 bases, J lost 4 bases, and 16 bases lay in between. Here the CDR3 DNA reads TGTGCCAGCAGCCCAAGCCCGGGGGCCCCCACTGAAGCTTTCTTT. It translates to CASSPSPGAPTEAFF.

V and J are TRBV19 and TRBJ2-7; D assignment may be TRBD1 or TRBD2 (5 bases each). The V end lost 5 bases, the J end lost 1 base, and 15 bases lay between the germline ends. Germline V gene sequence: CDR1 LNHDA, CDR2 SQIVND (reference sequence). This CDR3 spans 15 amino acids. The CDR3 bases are TGTGCCAGTAGTCCCCGAGGGGAAGCATCCTACGAGCAGTACTTC. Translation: CASSPRGEASYEQYF.

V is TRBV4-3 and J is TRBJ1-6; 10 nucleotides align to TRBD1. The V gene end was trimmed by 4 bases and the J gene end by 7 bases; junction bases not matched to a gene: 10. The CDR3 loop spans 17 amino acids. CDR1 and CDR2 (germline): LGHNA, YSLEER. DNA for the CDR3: TGCGCCAGCAGCCGGCAGACCGGGACAGGGGAAAATTCACCCCTCCACTTT. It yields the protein CASSRQTGTGENSPLHF.

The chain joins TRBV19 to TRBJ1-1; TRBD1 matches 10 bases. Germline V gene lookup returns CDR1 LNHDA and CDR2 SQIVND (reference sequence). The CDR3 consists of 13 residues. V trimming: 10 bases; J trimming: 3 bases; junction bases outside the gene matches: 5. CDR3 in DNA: TGTGCCACGGAGGGACAGGGGTACACTGAAGCTTTCTTT. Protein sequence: CATEGQGYTEAFF. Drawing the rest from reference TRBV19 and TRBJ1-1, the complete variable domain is DGGITQSPKYLFRKEGQNVTLSCEQNLNHDAMYWYRQDPGQGLRLIYYSQIVNDFQKGDIAEGYSVSREKKESFPLTVTSAQKNPTAFYLCATEGQGYTEAFFGQGTRLTVV.

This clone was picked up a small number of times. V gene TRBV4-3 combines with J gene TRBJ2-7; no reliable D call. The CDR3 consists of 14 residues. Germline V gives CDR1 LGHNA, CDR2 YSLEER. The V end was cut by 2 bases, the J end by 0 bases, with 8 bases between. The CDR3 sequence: CASSQTVNSYEQYF. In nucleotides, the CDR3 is TGCGCCAGCAGCCAAACCGTCAACTCCTACGAGCAGTACTTC.

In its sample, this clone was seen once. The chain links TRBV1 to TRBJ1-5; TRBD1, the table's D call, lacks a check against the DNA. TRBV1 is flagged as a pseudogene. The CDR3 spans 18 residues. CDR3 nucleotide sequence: TGCACCAGCAGCCAAAAAATCATGGGCACCCTATCCGACCAGCCCCAGCATTTT. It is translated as CTSSQKIMGTLSDQPQHF.

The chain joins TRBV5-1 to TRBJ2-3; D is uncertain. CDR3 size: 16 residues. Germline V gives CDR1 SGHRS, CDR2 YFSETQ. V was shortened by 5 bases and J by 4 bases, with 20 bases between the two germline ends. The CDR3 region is CASRAVSSLAPDTQYF. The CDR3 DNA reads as TGCGCCAGCAGGGCTGTGAGTTCGCTTGCGCCAGATACGCAGTATTTT. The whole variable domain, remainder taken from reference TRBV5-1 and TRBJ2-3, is KAGVTQTPRYLIKTRGQQVTLSCSPISGHRSVSWYQQTPGQGLQFLFEYFSETQRNKGNFPGRFSGRQFSNSRSEMNVSTLELGDSALYLCASRAVSSLAPDTQYFGPGTRLTVL.

CDR3 bases: TGCGCCAGCAGCTTGGAGGGCAACGAGCAGTACTTC. Its protein product is CASSLEGNEQYF. The chain recombines TRBV5-1 with TRBJ2-7; no firm D call. This CDR3 region has 12 residues. CDR1 and CDR2 from the germline V gene are SGHRS and YFSETQ. V gave up 0 bases and J gave up 5 bases, with 6 bases separating them.

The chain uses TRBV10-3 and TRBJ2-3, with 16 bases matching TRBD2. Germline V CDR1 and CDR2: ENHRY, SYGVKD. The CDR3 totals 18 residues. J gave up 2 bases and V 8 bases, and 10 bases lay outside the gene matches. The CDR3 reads CAIGTGTSGRANTDTQYF. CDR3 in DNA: TGTGCCATCGGAACCGGGACTAGCGGGAGGGCGAACACAGATACGCAGTATTTT.

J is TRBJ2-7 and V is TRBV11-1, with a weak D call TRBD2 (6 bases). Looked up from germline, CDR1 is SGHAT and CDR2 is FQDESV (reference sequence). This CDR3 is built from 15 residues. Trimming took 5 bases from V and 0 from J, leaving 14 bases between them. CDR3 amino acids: CASSPQGGVSYEQYF. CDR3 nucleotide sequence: TGTGCCAGCAGCCCACAAGGCGGGGTCTCCTACGAGCAGTACTTC.

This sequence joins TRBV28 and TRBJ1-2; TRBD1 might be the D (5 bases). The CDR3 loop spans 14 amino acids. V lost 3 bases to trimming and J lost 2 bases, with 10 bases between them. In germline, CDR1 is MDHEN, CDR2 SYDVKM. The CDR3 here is CASSLEQGNYGYTF. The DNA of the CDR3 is TGTGCCAGCAGTTTGGAGCAGGGAAACTATGGCTACACCTTC.

This CDR3 reads CASSQYIPRSTGELFF. DNA for the CDR3: TGCGCCAGCAGCCAGTATATTCCCCGCAGCACCGGGGAGCTGTTTTTT. The chain employs TRBV4-3 and TRBJ2-2; D is undetermined. Germline CDR1 reads LGHNA; CDR2 reads YSLEER. Trimming stripped 3 bases from V and 4 bases from J, with 15 bases between. This CDR3 is 16 amino acids long.

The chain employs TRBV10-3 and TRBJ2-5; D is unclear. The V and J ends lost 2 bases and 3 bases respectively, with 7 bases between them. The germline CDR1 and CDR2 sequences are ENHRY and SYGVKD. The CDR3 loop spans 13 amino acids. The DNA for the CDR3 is TGTGCCATCAGTGAGGCGGTAGAAGAGACCCAGTACTTC. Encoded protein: CAISEAVEETQYF.

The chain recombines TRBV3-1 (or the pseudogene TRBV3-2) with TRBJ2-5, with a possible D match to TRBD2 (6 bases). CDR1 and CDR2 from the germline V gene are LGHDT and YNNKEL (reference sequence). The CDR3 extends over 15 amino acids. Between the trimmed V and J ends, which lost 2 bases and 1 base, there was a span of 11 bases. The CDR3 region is CASSQLTSSQETQYF. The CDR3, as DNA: TGTGCCAGCAGCCAACTAACTAGCAGCCAAGAGACCCAGTACTTC.

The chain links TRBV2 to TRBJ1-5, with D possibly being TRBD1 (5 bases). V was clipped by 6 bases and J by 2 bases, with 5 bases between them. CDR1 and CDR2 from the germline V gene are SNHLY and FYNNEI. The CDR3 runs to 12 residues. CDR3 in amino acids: CASRGGNQPQHF. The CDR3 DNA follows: TGTGCCAGCAGGGGGGGCAATCAGCCCCAGCATTTT.

The CDR3 DNA follows: TGCAGCGTCCTCTGGCGGGAGGGCCGGAATGAGCAGTTCTTC. Translating gives CSVLWREGRNEQFF. The gene calls are TRBV29-1 and TRBJ2-1; 9 nucleotides agree with TRBD2. The CDR3 covers 14 residues. The germline V gene encodes CDR1 SQVTM and CDR2 ANQGSEA. Trimming cost V 6 bases and J 7 bases; bases outside gene matches: 10.

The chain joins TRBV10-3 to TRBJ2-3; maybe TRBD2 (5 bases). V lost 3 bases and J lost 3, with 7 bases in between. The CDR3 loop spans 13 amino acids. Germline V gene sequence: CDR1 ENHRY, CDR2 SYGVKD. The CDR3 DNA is TGTGCCATCAGTGAAGCGGTGACAGATACGCAGTATTTT. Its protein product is CAISEAVTDTQYF.

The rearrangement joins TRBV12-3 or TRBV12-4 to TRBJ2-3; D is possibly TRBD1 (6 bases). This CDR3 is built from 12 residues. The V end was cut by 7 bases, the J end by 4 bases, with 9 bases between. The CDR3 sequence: CASNQGSDTQYF. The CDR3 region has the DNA TGTGCCAGCAATCAGGGGTCAGATACGCAGTATTTT.